The 14 T cell receptor beta chains in this list originate from one sample, sequenced in a study of cytomegalovirus exposure and HLA in healthy donors. Assay used: immunoSEQ multiplex PCR; TCRdb lists only in-frame clones, some missing. The data contain more than 200,000 clones, 90% of them singletons. What was sequenced was PBMCs. The receptor source for this set is a woman in her twenties or thirties in good health and CMV-seronegative.

This chain joins TRBV5-1 and TRBJ2-3; D unclear. Germline values: CDR1 SGHRS, CDR2 YFSETQ. The V end was cut by 4 bases, the J end by 0 bases, with 9 bases between. The CDR3 has 14 residues. Written as DNA, the CDR3 is TGCGCCAGCAGCCCATTCACTAGCACAGATACGCAGTATTTT. Protein: CASSPFTSTDTQYF.

The genes are TRBV4-3 and TRBJ1-1, with 7 bases that match TRBD1. This CDR3 has 13 amino acids. Germline CDR1 is LGHNA and CDR2 is YSLEER. V lost 3 bases and J lost 12; bases outside the gene matches: 10. Here the CDR3 DNA reads TGCGCCAGCAGCCAGGACAGGATATCGTACTCTTTCTTT. It encodes CASSQDRISYSFF.

A remark on this clone: Other DNA variants within this sample encode the same CDR3. V usage is TRBV4-3 and J usage is TRBJ2-7; weak D call: TRBD1 (7 bases). The CDR3 has 15 residues. Deletions cut 1 base from V and 0 bases from J, with 10 bases between. The germline gives CDR1 LGHNA, CDR2 YSLEER. The CDR3 is CASSQGRDSSYEQYF. The DNA of the CDR3 is TGCGCCAGCAGCCAAGGGCGGGACAGCTCCTACGAGCAGTACTTC.

As concerns this clone: Other DNA sequences within the sample encode an identical CDR3. The chain combines TRBV28 with TRBJ2-7; 7 bases line up with TRBD1. Germline V lookup: CDR1 MDHEN, CDR2 SYDVKM. V was pared by 2 bases and J by 0 bases, with 1 base of the junction left unmatched. There are 14 residues in the CDR3. The CDR3 region is CASSLRQGSYEQYF. CDR3 coding DNA: TGTGCCAGCAGTTTAAGACAGGGCTCCTACGAGCAGTACTTC.

The chain employs TRBV19 and TRBJ1-1; TRBD1 might be the D (6 bases). CDR3 length equals 17 residues. Between the trimmed V and J ends, which lost 4 bases and 0 bases, there was a span of 18 bases. Germline V gene sequence: CDR1 LNHDA, CDR2 SQIVND (reference sequence). CDR3 nucleotides: TGTGCCAGTAGTAACCCCCAAACGGGGGGGCTGAACACTGAAGCTTTCTTT. Translating gives CASSNPQTGGLNTEAFF.

This rearrangement joins TRBV28 to TRBJ2-1; 8 bases are shared with TRBD2. V was clipped by 3 bases and J by 6 bases; unmatched bases: 4. CDR1 and CDR2 (germline): MDHEN, SYDVKM. This CDR3 contains 14 residues. The CDR3 coding sequence is TGTGCCAGCAGTTTCGAGCGGGAGTTCAATGAGCAGTTCTTC. Translating it yields CASSFEREFNEQFF. Full variable domain (remainder filled in from reference TRBV28 and TRBJ2-1): DVKVTQSSRYLVKRTGEKVFLECVQDMDHENMFWYRQDPGLGLRLIYFSYDVKMKEKGDIPEGYSVSREKKERFSLILESASTNQTSMYLCASSFEREFNEQFFGPGTRLTVL.

This clone is a singleton in its sample. This sequence joins TRBV6-5 and TRBJ2-5; D is perhaps TRBD2 (5 bases). CDR1 and CDR2 from the germline V gene are MNHEY and SVGAGI. The CDR3 contains 14 residues. Trimming removed 0 bases at V and 2 bases at J, with 7 bases between. CDR3 nucleotides: TGTGCCAGCAGTTACTCGCGACTACAAGAGACCCAGTACTTC. Translation: CASSYSRLQETQYF.

Note on this clone: Other DNA sequences of this sample code for an identical CDR3. J is TRBJ2-1 and V is TRBV19, with TRBD2 matching 9 bases. V trimming: 3 bases; J trimming: 1 base; junction bases outside the gene matches: 4. The CDR3 is 16 amino acids. Germline V gene sequence: CDR1 LNHDA, CDR2 SQIVND (reference sequence). CDR3 DNA sequence: TGTGCCAGTAGTATCCTGCTAGCGGGGTCCTACAATGAGCAGTTCTTC. Protein product: CASSILLAGSYNEQFF.

The chain uses TRBV7-8 and TRBJ2-7; D is possibly TRBD1 (6 bases). CDR1 and CDR2 (germline): SGHVS, FQNEAQ. V was trimmed by 1 base and J by 5 bases, leaving 12 bases between them. This CDR3 comprises 14 residues. CDR3 residues: CASSLEQGVNEQYF. CDR3 bases: TGTGCCAGCAGCTTAGAACAGGGTGTAAACGAGCAGTACTTC. Using reference TRBV7-8 and TRBJ2-7 for the parts outside the CDR3, the full variable domain is GAGVSQSPRYKVAKRGQDVALRCDPISGHVSLFWYQQALGQGPEFLTYFQNEAQLDKSGLPSDRFFAERPEGSVSTLKIQRTQQEDSAVYLCASSLEQGVNEQYFGPGTRLTVT.

V and J are TRBV4-1 and TRBJ2-6; D is unresolved. From germline, CDR1 is MGHRA and CDR2 YSYEKL. This CDR3 has 10 residues. Deletions cut 3 bases from V and 13 bases from J, with 4 bases between. CDR3 amino acids: CASSHGVLTF. The CDR3, as DNA: TGCGCCAGCAGCCACGGAGTCCTGACTTTC.

The chain has TRBV13 and TRBJ2-7; TRBD1 aligns across 7 bases. CDR3 length equals 17 residues. CDR1 is PRHDT, CDR2 FYEKMQ, per germline (reference sequence). The J segment lost 7 bases and the V segment lost 5 bases, leaving 20 bases of the junction unmatched. CDR3 in amino acids: CASSPQTSRGTLHEQYF. CDR3 DNA sequence: TGTGCCAGCAGCCCCCAAACGTCCAGGGGGACCTTGCATGAGCAGTACTTC. Drawing the rest from reference TRBV13 and TRBJ2-7, the complete variable domain is AAGVIQSPRHLIKEKRETATLKCYPIPRHDTVYWYQQGPGQDPQFLISFYEKMQSDKGSIPDRFSAQQFSDYHSELNMSSLELGDSALYFCASSPQTSRGTLHEQYFGPGTRLTVT.

This clone was found a few times. The chain uses TRBV28 and TRBJ2-5, with 14 bases lining up with TRBD2. The CDR3 runs to 17 residues. CDR1 is MDHEN, CDR2 SYDVKM, per germline. Unmatched junction bases numbered 11, after V lost 6 bases and J lost 5 bases. The CDR3 DNA reads as TGTGCCAGCAGACCAGAGACTAGCGGGAGGGTAGGGGAGACCCAGTACTTC. Encoded protein: CASRPETSGRVGETQYF. The variable domain in full, with the rest retrieved from reference TRBV28 and TRBJ2-5, is DVKVTQSSRYLVKRTGEKVFLECVQDMDHENMFWYRQDPGLGLRLIYFSYDVKMKEKGDIPEGYSVSREKKERFSLILESASTNQTSMYLCASRPETSGRVGETQYFGPGTRLLVL.

This chain uses TRBV7-2 with TRBJ2-7; tentatively, D is TRBD1 (5 bases). Germline lookup yields CDR1 SGHTA and CDR2 FQGNSA. This CDR3 has 13 residues. Between the trimmed V and J ends, which lost 7 bases and 0 bases, there was a span of 10 bases. CDR3 residues: CASNTGDSYEQYF. CDR3 sequence (DNA): TGTGCCAGCAACACAGGAGACTCCTACGAGCAGTACTTC.

V and J are TRBV5-4 and TRBJ2-5; D not certain. CDR3 size: 14 residues. The germline CDR1 and CDR2 sequences are SGHNT and YYREEE (reference sequence). Trimming took off 1 base at V and 1 base at J, with 8 bases between the two ends. CDR3 residues: CASSLRMTQETQYF. CDR3 DNA: TGTGCCAGCAGCTTGAGGATGACCCAAGAGACCCAGTACTTC.